The present T cell receptor beta chain was sequenced within a study of PD-L1 blockade in urothelial cancer. Study-wide context: Before enrollment, 0 to 3 chemotherapy regimens had been given to patients. Tumor samples showed a median count of approximately 1,500 T cells.

This clone is medium-sized (0.01 to 0.1%) by share. Its antigen is unknown. Using immunoSEQ multiplex PCR, the repertoire was profiled, and TCRdb retains in-frame clones only, with some absent. The sample gives tens of thousands of clones, around 34% of which show up once; 8.5% to 10% is in the top ten. Germline values: CDR1 MDHEN, CDR2 SYDVKM. Trimming left V 3 bases short and J 4 bases short, with 21 bases between. This CDR3 contains 17 residues. Locally advanced or metastatic urothelial carcinoma was present in patients. Broader study findings: Tumor samples were FFPE, not collected immediately before treatment, with one sample per patient.

The sequence derives from a man aged 60 to 69 with urothelial cancer. The chain employs TRBV28 and TRBJ2-5, with D tentatively TRBD1 (5 bases). Sequenced here: tumor tissue, sampled before atezolizumab (anti-PD-L1) treatment. CDR3 coding DNA: TGTGCCAGCAGTTTTGGCCAGGGCACAGGTCCATCAGAGACCCAGTACTTC. Protein: CASSFGQGTGPSETQYF.